Below, one T cell receptor (beta chain) is given with its context. With V trimmed by 6 bases and J by 6 bases, 11 bases remained unmatched. Germline-derived CDR1 and CDR2 are MNHEY and SVGAGI. CDR3 length: 14 amino acids. This specimen comes from a study of shared clonotypes between healthy human individuals. On sorted subsets, replicate PCRs used 150 to 250 ng DNA, or 27,000 or so T cell genomes. The table came from immunoSEQ multiplex PCR; TCRdb's copy has only in-frame clones and leaves some out. This table holds approximately 1,500,000 clones, around 95% found once. The sequence was collected from a man aged 30 to 39 in good health. V is TRBV6-5 and J is TRBJ2-7; the match to TRBD2 covers 7 bases. Sequencing was performed on naive CD4+ T cells sorted from blood. Subset specified: CD45RA+ positively selected. The CDR3 is CASSPGRVWSEQYF. The CDR3 coding sequence is TGTGCCAGCAGCCCGGGGAGGGTCTGGAGCGAGCAGTACTTC.